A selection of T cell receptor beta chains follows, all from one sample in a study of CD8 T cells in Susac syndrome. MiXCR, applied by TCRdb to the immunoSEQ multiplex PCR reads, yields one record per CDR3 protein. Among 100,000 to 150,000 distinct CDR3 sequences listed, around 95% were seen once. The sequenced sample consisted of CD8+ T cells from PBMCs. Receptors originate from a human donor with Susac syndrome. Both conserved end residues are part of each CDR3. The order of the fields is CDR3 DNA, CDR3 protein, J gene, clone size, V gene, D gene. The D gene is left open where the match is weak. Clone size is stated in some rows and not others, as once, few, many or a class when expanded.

TGTGCCAGCAGTTTAGAAGGAGAGAGCTCCTACGAGCAGTACTTC	CASSLEGESSYEQYF	TRBJ2-7	once	TRBV28	NA
TGTGCCAGCAGCTTTGGACAGAACACTGAAGCTTTCTTT	CASSFGQNTEAFF	TRBJ1-1	NA	TRBV13	NA
TGTGCCTGGAGTGAGGGGGGTGTAAACTATGGCTACACCTTC	CAWSEGGVNYGYTF	TRBJ1-2	NA	TRBV30	NA
TGTGCCAGCAGTTTGGGACTAGCGGGGGGAACAGATACGCAGTATTTT	CASSLGLAGGTDTQYF	TRBJ2-3	NA	TRBV28	TRBD2
TGTGCCAGCAGCCCCCTTCGGGGCAATGAGCAGTTCTTC	CASSPLRGNEQFF	TRBJ2-1	NA	TRBV9	NA
TGTGCCAGCAGCTTAGATGGCGGGAGGGCCCGTAGGACCCAGTACTTC	CASSLDGGRARRTQYF	TRBJ2-5	NA	TRBV11-2	TRBD2
TGTGCCAGCAGTCCCGGGACATCCTATGGCTACACCTTC	CASSPGTSYGYTF	TRBJ1-2	few	TRBV28	NA
TGTGCCAGCAGTTATAGGGAGGGGAACACTGAAGCTTTCTTT	CASSYREGNTEAFF	TRBJ1-1	once	TRBV6-5	NA
TGTGCCAGCACCGCGAGACTCGGCGGGGCCAATCAGCCCCAGCATTTT	CASTARLGGANQPQHF	TRBJ1-5	NA	TRBV28	NA
TGTGCCAGCAGCTTCGGGCTACGGACGGCTTTCTTT	CASSFGLRTAFF	TRBJ1-1	NA	TRBV13	NA
TGCAGCGTTGACGAGGCAGGGTACCAAGAGACCCAGTACTTC	CSVDEAGYQETQYF	TRBJ2-5	once	TRBV29-1	NA
TGTGCCAGCACCCCGTTGGGGCAGGGGCTCACTGGGGCCAACGTCCTGACTTTC	CASTPLGQGLTGANVLTF	TRBJ2-6	NA	TRBV28	NA
TGCGCCAGCAGTGAGTCTTCAGCACGGGAGACCCAGTACTTC	CASSESSARETQYF	TRBJ2-5	NA	TRBV10-2	NA
TGCAGTGCTAGAGATCTGACAGGGGAAAGTCAGCCCCAGCATTTT	CSARDLTGESQPQHF	TRBJ1-5	NA	TRBV20-1	TRBD1
TGTGCCAGCAGCTTGGGTGGGGGGTTTAGCAATCAGCCCCAGCATTTT	CASSLGGGFSNQPQHF	TRBJ1-5	NA	TRBV5-6	NA
TGTGCCAGCAGTGGACCGGGGACAGGAGACTCTGGGGCCAACGTCCTGACTTTC	CASSGPGTGDSGANVLTF	TRBJ2-6	NA	TRBV6-1	TRBD1
TGCGCCAGCAGCCAAGATGCAGGGGGTATCTATGGCTACACCTTC	CASSQDAGGIYGYTF	TRBJ1-2	NA	TRBV4-3	TRBD1
TGTGCCAGTAGTATAGTGGGGACCACTCAGTTCTTC	CASSIVGTTQFF	TRBJ2-1	NA	TRBV19	NA
TGTGCCAGCAGCTCCGGGACCCAGTCAGGTCGGGGGTCCACTGAAGCTTTCTTT	CASSSGTQSGRGSTEAFF	TRBJ1-1	once	TRBV7-6	NA
TGTGCCAGCAGCTCCCTAGGCCCCTACAATGAGCAGTTCTTC	CASSSLGPYNEQFF	TRBJ2-1	NA	TRBV12-3/TRBV12-4	NA
TGCAGTGCCCCCCGGGCTAGCGTCTCGAATGAGCAGTTCTTC	CSAPRASVSNEQFF	TRBJ2-1	NA	TRBV20-1	NA
TGTGCCAGCAGTTACCGGGGGGACCTCTCCGCCGGTTTT	CASSYRGDLSAGF	TRBJ2-3	NA	TRBV6-6	TRBD2
TGTGCCACCAGTGATGACAGGGACACCGGGGAGCTGTTTTTT	CATSDDRDTGELFF	TRBJ2-2	once	TRBV24-1	TRBD1
TGTGCCAGCAGCTTAACCCAAGAGCAGTTCTTC	CASSLTQEQFF	TRBJ2-1	NA	TRBV5-6	NA
TGTGCCAGCAGCCGGGTTGGTTCGACCGGGGAGCTGTTTTTT	CASSRVGSTGELFF	TRBJ2-2	NA	TRBV7-9	NA
TGCGCCAGCAGCCAAGGCCCGAACCTCTACGAGCAGTACTTC	CASSQGPNLYEQYF	TRBJ2-7	NA	TRBV4-3	NA
TGTGCCAGCAGCTCGGGGCGCCTATTAACCGAGCAGTACTTC	CASSSGRLLTEQYF	TRBJ2-7	NA	TRBV7-2	NA
TGTGCCAGCAGCGCGACAGGGTCTTCTGAAAAACTGTTTTTT	CASSATGSSEKLFF	TRBJ1-4	NA	TRBV9	TRBD1
TGTGCCAGCAGCTTAGGCCAGGAGTGGACTGAAGCTTTCTTT	CASSLGQEWTEAFF	TRBJ1-1	NA	TRBV13	NA
TGTGCCTGGAACCCGACTAGCGGCCCCTACGAGCAGTACTTC	CAWNPTSGPYEQYF	TRBJ2-7	few	TRBV30	TRBD2
TGTGCCACCAGCAGAGATTGGACCCCGCAAGAGACCCAGTACTTC	CATSRDWTPQETQYF	TRBJ2-5	NA	TRBV15	NA
TGCGCCAGCAGTGAGTCGACTCAGCCCCAGCATTTT	CASSESTQPQHF	TRBJ1-5	NA	TRBV10-2	NA
TGTGCCAGCAGTTTACCCCGGGAGGGAGGTTACGAGCAGTACTTC	CASSLPREGGYEQYF	TRBJ2-7	NA	TRBV12-3/TRBV12-4	TRBD2
TGTGCCAGCAGTATAAGACAGGGATACAATGAGCAGTTCTTC	CASSIRQGYNEQFF	TRBJ2-1	NA	TRBV6-5	TRBD1
TGTGCCAGCAGTTCCGGGACTAGCGGCACAGATACGCAGTATTTT	CASSSGTSGTDTQYF	TRBJ2-3	few	TRBV6-5	TRBD2
TGTGCCAGCAGCTTACCCCCAGAAAGACAGGGGGCGCATTCTGAGCAGTTCTTC	CASSLPPERQGAHSEQFF	TRBJ2-1	NA	TRBV7-2	TRBD1
TGTGCCAGCAGTTTAAACCCGGGGGATTTTACCTACGAGCAGTACTTC	CASSLNPGDFTYEQYF	TRBJ2-7	NA	TRBV28	NA
TGTGCCAGCAGCCCAAGTTCGGGCACTGAAGCTTTCTTT	CASSPSSGTEAFF	TRBJ1-1	NA	TRBV5-6	NA
TGTGCCAGCAGCCCGTGGACAGAGGGAACCACTGAAGCTTTCTTT	CASSPWTEGTTEAFF	TRBJ1-1	NA	TRBV7-8	NA
TGCAGTGCTCCGGGCCAACCGAATCAAGCAGGCTACACCTTC	CSAPGQPNQAGYTF	TRBJ1-2	NA	TRBV20-1	NA
TGCGCCAGCAGGACAGGGGGCGAGCAGTACTTC	CASRTGGEQYF	TRBJ2-7	few	TRBV10-2	TRBD1
TGCAGTGCTAGAGGGGTTAGCGGGGGGCTTATTACCAGTGAGACCCAGTACTTC	CSARGVSGGLITSETQYF	TRBJ2-5	NA	TRBV20-1	TRBD2
TGTGCCAGTAGTATAGTGGGCGGGAGAGGAGATACGCAGTATTTT	CASSIVGGRGDTQYF	TRBJ2-3	NA	TRBV19	TRBD2
TGTGCCAGCAGCAGCAGGGGGGGTTCTGACCAGTTCTTC	CASSSRGGSDQFF	TRBJ2-1	NA	TRBV7-8	NA
TGCAGCGTTGAAAGAGGGCCCTGGGGAGATACGCAGTATTTT	CSVERGPWGDTQYF	TRBJ2-3	NA	TRBV29-1	NA
TGCAGCGTTGAACTAGCGGAGATCACAGATACGCAGTATTTT	CSVELAEITDTQYF	TRBJ2-3	few	TRBV29-1	TRBD2